This T cell receptor (beta chain) originates from a study of blood T cells in healthy people across ages. Next came a second PCR, run for about 7 to 12 cycles, which used a sample-barcoded 5' primer along with a J-beta primer mix. Each CDR3 protein gets one entry after TCRdb re-called the 5' RACE reads with MiXCR. This sample has about 1.8 million distinct CDR3 sequences, with about 50% found just once. The V gene end was trimmed by 4 bases and the J gene end by 9 bases; junction bases not matched to a gene: 10. The CDR3 covers 15 residues. The germline gives CDR1 KGHDR, CDR2 SFDVKD. Input material: blood. The receptor's source is a woman in her forties in good health. This sequence joins TRBV24-1 and TRBJ2-1; 8 bases fit TRBD1. CDR3 in amino acids: CATSEGDRGSREQFF. CDR3 nucleotide sequence: TGTGCCACCAGTGAGGGTGACAGGGGATCCCGTGAGCAGTTCTTC.